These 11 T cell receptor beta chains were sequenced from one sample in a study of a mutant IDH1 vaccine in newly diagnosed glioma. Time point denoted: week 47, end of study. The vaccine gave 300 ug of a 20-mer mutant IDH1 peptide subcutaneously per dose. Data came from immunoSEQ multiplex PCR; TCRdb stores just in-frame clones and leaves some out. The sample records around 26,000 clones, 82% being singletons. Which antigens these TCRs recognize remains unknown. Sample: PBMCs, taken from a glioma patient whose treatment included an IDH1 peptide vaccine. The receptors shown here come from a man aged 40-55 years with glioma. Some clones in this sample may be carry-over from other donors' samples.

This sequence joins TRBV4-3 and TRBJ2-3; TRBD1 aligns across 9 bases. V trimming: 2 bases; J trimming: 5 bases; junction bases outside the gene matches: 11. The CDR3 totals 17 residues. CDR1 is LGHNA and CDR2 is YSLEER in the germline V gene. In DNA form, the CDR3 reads TGCGCCAGCAGCCAACAAACAGGGGGCGGGACCAGAGATACGCAGTATTTT. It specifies CASSQQTGGGTRDTQYF.

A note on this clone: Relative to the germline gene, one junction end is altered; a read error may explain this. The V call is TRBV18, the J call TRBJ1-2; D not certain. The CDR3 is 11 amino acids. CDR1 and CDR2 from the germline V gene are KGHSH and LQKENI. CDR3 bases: TGTGCCAGCTCACCATCGGGGAAGGTGGAATTC. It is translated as CASSPSGKVEF. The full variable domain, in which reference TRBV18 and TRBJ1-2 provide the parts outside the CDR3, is NAGVMQNPRHLVRRRGQEARLRCSPMKGHSHVYWYRQLPEEGLKFMVYLQKENIIDESGMPKERFSAEFPKEGPSILRIQQVVRGDSAAYFCASSPSGKVEFGSGTRLTVV.

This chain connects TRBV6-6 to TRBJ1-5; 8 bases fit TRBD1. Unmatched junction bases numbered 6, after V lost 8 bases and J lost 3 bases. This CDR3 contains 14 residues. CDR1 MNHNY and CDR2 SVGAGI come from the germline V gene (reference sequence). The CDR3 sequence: CASLLTGDNQPQHF. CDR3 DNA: TGTGCCAGCCTATTGACAGGGGACAATCAGCCCCAGCATTTT.

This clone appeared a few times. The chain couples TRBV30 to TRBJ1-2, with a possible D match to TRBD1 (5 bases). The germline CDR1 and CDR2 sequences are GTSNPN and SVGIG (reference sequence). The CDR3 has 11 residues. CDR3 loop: CARSRDYGYTF. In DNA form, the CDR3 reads TGTGCTAGAAGCAGGGACTATGGCTACACCTTC.

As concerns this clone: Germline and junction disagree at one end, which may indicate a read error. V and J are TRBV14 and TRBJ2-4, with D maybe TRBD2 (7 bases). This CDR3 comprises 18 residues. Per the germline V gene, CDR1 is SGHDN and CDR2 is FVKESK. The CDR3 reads CASSQGTLRGGPKNIQYF. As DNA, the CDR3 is TGTGCCAGCAGTCAAGGAACTCTAAGGGGGGGACCGAAAAACATTCAGTACTTC. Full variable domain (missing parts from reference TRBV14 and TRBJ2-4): EAGVTQFPSHSVIEKGQTVTLRCDPISGHDNLYWYRRVMGKEIKFLLHFVKESKQDESGMPNNRFLAERTGGTYSTLKVQPAELEDSGVYFCASSQGTLRGGPKNIQYFGAGTRLSVL.

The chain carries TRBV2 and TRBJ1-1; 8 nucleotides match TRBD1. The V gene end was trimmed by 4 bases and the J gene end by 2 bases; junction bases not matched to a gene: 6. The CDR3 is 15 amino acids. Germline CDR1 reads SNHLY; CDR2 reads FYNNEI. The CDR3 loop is CASSGDRGINTEAFF. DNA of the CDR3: TGTGCCAGCAGTGGAGACAGGGGAATCAACACTGAAGCTTTCTTT. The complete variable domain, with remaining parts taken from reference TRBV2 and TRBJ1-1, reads EPEVTQTPSHQVTQMGQEVILRCVPISNHLYFYWYRQILGQKVEFLVSFYNNEISEKSEIFDDQFSVERPDGSNFTLKIRSTKLEDSAMYFCASSGDRGINTEAFFGQGTRLTVV.

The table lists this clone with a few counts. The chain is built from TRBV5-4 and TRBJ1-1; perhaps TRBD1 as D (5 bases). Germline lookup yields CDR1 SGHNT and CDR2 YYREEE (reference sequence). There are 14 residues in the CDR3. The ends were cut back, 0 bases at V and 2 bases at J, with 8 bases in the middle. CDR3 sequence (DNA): TGTGCCAGCAGCTTGGATAGGGACAACACTGAAGCTTTCTTT. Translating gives CASSLDRDNTEAFF.

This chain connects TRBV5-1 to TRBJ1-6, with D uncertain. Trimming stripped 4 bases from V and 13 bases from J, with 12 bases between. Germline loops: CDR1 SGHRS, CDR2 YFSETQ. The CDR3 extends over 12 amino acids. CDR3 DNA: TGCGCCAGCAGCCTAAACACCGGGCCCCTCCACTTT. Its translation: CASSLNTGPLHF.

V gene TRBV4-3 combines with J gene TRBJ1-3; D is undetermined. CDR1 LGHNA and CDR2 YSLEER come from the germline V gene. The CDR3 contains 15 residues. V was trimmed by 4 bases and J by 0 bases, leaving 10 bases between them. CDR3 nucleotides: TGCGCCAGCAGCCTGGAAAAGAGCTCTGGAAACACCATATATTTT. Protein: CASSLEKSSGNTIYF.

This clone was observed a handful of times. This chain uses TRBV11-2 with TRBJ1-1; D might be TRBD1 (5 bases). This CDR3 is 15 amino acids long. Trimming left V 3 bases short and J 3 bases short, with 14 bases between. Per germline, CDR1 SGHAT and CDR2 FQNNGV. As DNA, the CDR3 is TGTGCCAGCAGCTTTGTAGGGGCGTTGGACACTGAAGCTTTCTTT. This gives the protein CASSFVGALDTEAFF.

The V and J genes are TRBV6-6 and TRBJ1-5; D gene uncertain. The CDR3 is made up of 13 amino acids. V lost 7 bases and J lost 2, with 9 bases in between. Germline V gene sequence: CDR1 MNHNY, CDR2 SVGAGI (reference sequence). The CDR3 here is CASTTTGNQPQHF. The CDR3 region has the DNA TGTGCCAGCACAACGACGGGCAATCAGCCCCAGCATTTT.